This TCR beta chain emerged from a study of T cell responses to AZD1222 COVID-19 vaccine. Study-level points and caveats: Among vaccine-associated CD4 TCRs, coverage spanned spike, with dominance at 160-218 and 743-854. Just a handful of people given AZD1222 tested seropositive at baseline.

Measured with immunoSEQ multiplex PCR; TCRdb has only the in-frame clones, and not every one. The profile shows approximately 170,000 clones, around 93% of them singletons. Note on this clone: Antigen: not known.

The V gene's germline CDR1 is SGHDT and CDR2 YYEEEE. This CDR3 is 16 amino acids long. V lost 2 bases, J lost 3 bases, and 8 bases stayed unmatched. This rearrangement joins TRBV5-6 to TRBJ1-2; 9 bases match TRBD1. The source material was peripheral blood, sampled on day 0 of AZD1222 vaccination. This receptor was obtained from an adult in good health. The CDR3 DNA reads TGTGCCAGCAGCTTAGGCACAGGGGGCCGGGACTATGGCTACACCTTC. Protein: CASSLGTGGRDYGYTF. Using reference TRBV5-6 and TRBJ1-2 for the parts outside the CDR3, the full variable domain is DAGVTQSPTHLIKTRGQQVTLRCSPKSGHDTVSWYQQALGQGPQFIFQYYEEEERQRGNFPDRFSGHQFPNYSSELNVNALLLGDSALYLCASSLGTGGRDYGYTFGSGTRLTVV.